This T cell receptor beta chain was obtained from a study of human T cells and chemical hapten exposure. Study background: Patch testing placed 0.01% DPC on the upper back, with readings at 6 days. Study outcomes and limitations: Compared with pre-sensitization or healthy control sets, expanded TCRs clustered more. As patch test score rose, PT1 expanded TCR counts tended to rise as well.

Stated time point: patch test 1, 2 weeks after DPC sensitization. As for treatment: therapeutic diphenylcyclopropenone sensitization with weekly scalp DPC. This CDR3 is built from 16 residues. Germline V lookup: CDR1 MDHEN, CDR2 SYDVKM. V dropped 3 bases and J dropped 2; count of bases not matched to a gene: 6. MiXCR, run by TCRdb on the RACE reads, gives a single entry per CDR3 protein. The sample consists of around 110,000 distinct CDR3 sequences, roughly an eighth of them appearing once. This clonotype was detected only a few times. Its specificity is unknown. The clonotype comes from a woman aged 45-59 years with alopecia areata. Some clones in this sample may be carry-over from other donors' samples. The chain recombines TRBV28 with TRBJ2-5, with TRBD1 identical over 10 bases. The material sequenced was whole blood, taken in connection with sensitization to the hapten diphenylcyclopropenone (DPC). CDR3 region: CASSFPGTGVQETQYF. The CDR3, as DNA: TGTGCCAGCAGTTTCCCCGGGACAGGGGTACAAGAGACCCAGTACTTC.